These T cell receptor beta chains were read from a single sample in a study of shared clonotypes between healthy human individuals. Sequenced by immunoSEQ multiplex PCR; TCRdb stores in-frame clones only, minus some. The sample contains a few million clones, 90% to 97% of which appear only once. Sequences were obtained from naive CD4+ T cells sorted from blood. All receptors derive from a man between 18 and 29 years old in good health. The CDR3 runs from the conserved cysteine through the conserved F or W. The D gene is left open where the match is weak. Clone size is not always given. Where it is, it says once, few, many or a class for expanded clones.

TRBD1,-,TRBJ2-4,TRBV30,TGTGCCTGGAGTGTTACAGGGGGCCTCAAAAACATTCAGTACTTC,CAWSVTGGLKNIQYF
TRBD2,-,TRBJ2-5,TRBV7-2,TGTGCCAGCAGCTTAGCGGGGACTAACCTCCAAGAGACCCAGTACTTC,CASSLAGTNLQETQYF
-,-,TRBJ2-7,TRBV6-6,TGTGCCAGCAGTTACCCGACAGGCTACGAGCAGTACTTC,CASSYPTGYEQYF
TRBD2,-,TRBJ2-5,TRBV12-5,TGTGCTAGTGGTTTGGCCGGGGGGGAGACCCAGTACTTC,CASGLAGGETQYF
TRBD1,once,TRBJ2-1,TRBV10-3,TGTGCCATCGGGGACTGGACAGGGACTAATGAGCAGTTCTTC,CAIGDWTGTNEQFF
TRBD1,-,TRBJ1-6,TRBV7-2,TGTGCCAGCAGCGTAGGGGGCGCCGGGTATAATTCACCCCTCCACTTT,CASSVGGAGYNSPLHF
-,-,TRBJ2-7,TRBV9,TGTGCCAGCAGCGTAGTGAACAGGCACTACGAGCAGTACTTC,CASSVVNRHYEQYF
-,once,TRBJ2-1,TRBV6-5,TGTGCCAGCAGTTCTTCAGGGTTCGAGCAGTTCTTC,CASSSSGFEQFF
TRBD1,-,TRBJ2-7,TRBV5-1,TGCGCCAGCAGCTTGGAGGACAGGGCCTACGAGCAGTACTTC,CASSLEDRAYEQYF
-,once,TRBJ2-1,TRBV29-1,TGCAGCGTTGTATCGGGGTCTAGCTACAATGAGCAGTTCTTC,CSVVSGSSYNEQFF
-,-,TRBJ2-1,TRBV6-5,TGTGCCAGCAGGATAACGGACGGCCGCGATGAGCAGTTCTTC,CASRITDGRDEQFF
-,-,TRBJ1-1,TRBV30,TGTGCCTGGAGTGTAGACCCGAGTGTGGAACCCGAAGCTTTCTTT,CAWSVDPSVEPEAFF
-,-,TRBJ1-1,TRBV7-2,TGTGCCAGCAGCTCGCGAATGAACACTGAAGCTTTCTTT,CASSSRMNTEAFF
TRBD1,-,TRBJ1-2,TRBV7-9,TGTGCCAGCAGCTTAGAGGCAGGGGGCTTAAGCGGCTACACCTTC,CASSLEAGGLSGYTF
TRBD1,-,TRBJ2-5,TRBV5-1,TGCGCCAGCAGCTTGGGAGGGACAGGCGGGGAGACCCAGTACTTC,CASSLGGTGGETQYF
TRBD2,-,TRBJ2-7,TRBV11-2,TGTGCCAGCAGCTTAGGCCGAGTTAGCGGGAGGTACGAGCAGTACTTC,CASSLGRVSGRYEQYF
-,once,TRBJ2-7,TRBV5-1,TGCGCCAGCAGCTTGGCCCCGGGACGGTCCTACGAGCAGTACTTC,CASSLAPGRSYEQYF
-,-,TRBJ1-1,TRBV2,TGTGCCAGCAACTCGATTTGGAACACTGAAGCTTTCTTT,CASNSIWNTEAFF
TRBD1,-,TRBJ2-5,TRBV30,TGTGCCTGGGTCCCTGGGGACAGGGACGACGGGACCCAGTACTTC,CAWVPGDRDDGTQYF
-,-,TRBJ2-7,TRBV2,TGTGCCAGCAGTGCCCGGGAAAAAAACGAGCAGTACTTC,CASSAREKNEQYF
TRBD2,-,TRBJ2-2,TRBV18,TGTGCCAGCTCACCACGCGGGGGTATAGGCACCGGGGAGCTGTTTTTT,CASSPRGGIGTGELFF
-,-,TRBJ1-3,TRBV7-9,TGTGCCAGCAGCCCAAAGACCCGGGACGAGTTCCCTGGAAACACCATATATTTT,CASSPKTRDEFPGNTIYF
-,-,TRBJ1-1,TRBV27,TGTGCCAGCAGTCCGTGGGACACGAAGAACACTGAAGCTTTCTTT,CASSPWDTKNTEAFF
TRBD1,-,TRBJ2-7,TRBV6-1,TGTGCCAGCACCCCCGGGCAGGGGGCCACCTACGAGCAGTACTTC,CASTPGQGATYEQYF
-,-,TRBJ1-2,TRBV4-1,TGCGCCAGCAGCCAAGATTCCGGGACCGACTATGGCTACACCTTC,CASSQDSGTDYGYTF
TRBD1,once,TRBJ2-3,TRBV19,TGTGCCAGTAGTATAGATCCCCAGGGGGCGCGCACAGATACGCAGTATTTT,CASSIDPQGARTDTQYF
TRBD1,-,TRBJ2-7,TRBV6-6,TGTGCCAGCAGTTACTCCCAGGACAGGGCCACCTACGAGCAGTACTTC,CASSYSQDRATYEQYF
-,-,TRBJ1-2,TRBV19,TGTGCCAGTAGTATCGCAACTACAGCTAACTATGGCTACACCTTC,CASSIATTANYGYTF
-,-,TRBJ1-5,TRBV7-8,TGTGCCAGCAGCTCGGCCAGCAATCAGCCCCAGCATTTT,CASSSASNQPQHF
-,-,TRBJ2-5,TRBV28,TGTGCCAGCAGTTTATTTTACAGCGAAGAGACCCAGTACTTC,CASSLFYSEETQYF
-,-,TRBJ2-7,TRBV5-4,TGTGCCAGCAGCCCCGGGGCAGAGAGCTACGAGCAGTACTTC,CASSPGAESYEQYF
TRBD2,-,TRBJ2-6,TRBV10-3,TGTGCCATCAGTTGGGGACTAGCTGAGGGTGGGGCCAACGTCCTGACTTTC,CAISWGLAEGGANVLTF
-,few,TRBJ1-1,TRBV13,TGTGCCAGCAGCTTGGGTCTGGCCAACACTGAAGCTTTCTTT,CASSLGLANTEAFF
TRBD2,few,TRBJ2-3,TRBV5-1,TGCGCCAGCAGCTCAGCGGGGGTGTTCACAGATACGCAGTATTTT,CASSSAGVFTDTQYF
-,-,TRBJ2-1,TRBV19,TGTGCCAGTGGCACAAGTACTAGTTCAAATGAGCAGTTCTTC,CASGTSTSSNEQFF
-,-,TRBJ2-3,TRBV6-1,TGTGCCAGCAGTGCCGGACAGTTTTACACAGATACGCAGTATTTT,CASSAGQFYTDTQYF
-,-,TRBJ2-2,TRBV4-3,TGCGCCAGCAGCCAAGTGGGGCAGCAGAACACCGGGGAGCTGTTTTTT,CASSQVGQQNTGELFF
TRBD1,-,TRBJ2-7,TRBV28,TGTGCCAGCAGTTTAGGACTCCGGGACAGGGCTGACTTC,CASSLGLRDRADF
-,-,TRBJ2-2,TRBV29-1,TGCAGCGTTGGAGGGCCCGTGAACACCGGGGAGCTGTTTTTT,CSVGGPVNTGELFF
-,-,TRBJ2-3,TRBV5-4,TGTGCCAGCAGCTTGGATGGGAGCGCTGTAGCGAATACGCAGTATTTT,CASSLDGSAVANTQYF
TRBD1,-,TRBJ2-1,TRBV10-1,TGCGCCAGCAGGGGACCGGGACAGGATGATGAGCAGTTCTTC,CASRGPGQDDEQFF
TRBD2,-,TRBJ2-1,TRBV14,TGTGCCAGCAGCCCTGCTAGCGGGACAATCTACAATGAGCAGTTCTTC,CASSPASGTIYNEQFF
TRBD1,-,TRBJ1-1,TRBV5-1,TGCGCCAGCAGAATCGACAGGGGGGAGGTCACTGAAGCTTTCTTT,CASRIDRGEVTEAFF
TRBD1,-,TRBJ1-1,TRBV5-1,TGCGCCAGCAGCCCGACAGGGGACGGCACTGAAGCTTTCTTT,CASSPTGDGTEAFF
TRBD1,-,TRBJ1-2,TRBV6-5,TGTGCCAGCAGTGCGGGACAGGGGCTGTATGGCTACACCTTC,CASSAGQGLYGYTF
TRBD1,-,TRBJ1-2,TRBV4-1,TGCGCCAGCAGCCAAGGGACAGGGCTTGGCTACACCTTC,CASSQGTGLGYTF
-,once,TRBJ1-5,TRBV4-1,TGCGCCAGCAGCCAAGATCGGGGGGATGGCAATCAGCCCCAGCATTTT,CASSQDRGDGNQPQHF
-,-,TRBJ1-6,TRBV30,TGTGCCTGGGATGTCCAGGACAGAATATATAATTCACCCCTCCACTTT,CAWDVQDRIYNSPLHF
-,once,TRBJ2-7,TRBV5-6,TGTGCCAGCAGTACTACCGGATACGAGCAGTACTTC,CASSTTGYEQYF
-,-,TRBJ1-2,TRBV7-9,TGTGCCAGCAGCTTAGCGGGAAGCTATGGCTACACCTTC,CASSLAGSYGYTF
-,-,TRBJ2-7,TRBV6-5,TGTGCCAGCAGTTACATTGGGGCTAGCTCCTACGAGCAGTACTTC,CASSYIGASSYEQYF
-,once,TRBJ2-3,TRBV7-3,TGTGCCAGCAGCCTAGACTACACAGATACGCAGTATTTT,CASSLDYTDTQYF
TRBD1,once,TRBJ2-5,TRBV6-6,TGTGCCAGCAGTTATCCGACAGGGGATTTTGAGACCCAGTACTTC,CASSYPTGDFETQYF
-,once,TRBJ2-5,TRBV6-1,TGTGCCAGCAGTGAATGGCCTGCCGTGGGCCAAGAGACCCAGTACTTC,CASSEWPAVGQETQYF
-,-,TRBJ1-5,TRBV6-6,TGTGCCAGCAATACCCCCCGTGGGGGCGGATATCAGCCCCAGCATTTT,CASNTPRGGGYQPQHF
-,-,TRBJ1-5,TRBV5-1,TGCGCCAGCAGCTTAGGCCAGGCTTTTCCCAATCAGCCCCAGCATTTT,CASSLGQAFPNQPQHF
-,once,TRBJ1-4,TRBV7-9,TGTGCCAGCAGCGGCAGGGCAACTAATGAAAAACTGTTTTTT,CASSGRATNEKLFF
TRBD1,-,TRBJ1-2,TRBV19,TGTGCCAGTAGCTTGGACAGGGGGATAAATGGCTACACCTTC,CASSLDRGINGYTF
-,once,TRBJ2-2,TRBV2,TGTGCCAGCACCGGGGATTCCTACACCGGGGAGCTGTTTTTT,CASTGDSYTGELFF